Here is one T cell receptor beta chain with its context. Its target is unknown. The data were obtained in a study of T cell repertoires in cytomegalovirus infection. Study summary: Used in the study were CMV epitopes, some recently identified and HLA-C-restricted, others well-studied and HLA-B-restricted. Study conclusions and caveats: Identification of carriers of CMV plus the relevant HLA was achieved through cumulative public TCR beta family frequency.

The CDR3 length is 13 residues. V lost 0 bases and J lost 5, with 8 bases in between. Germline CDR1 is MNHEY and CDR2 is SMNVEV (reference sequence). Using its own MiXCR run on the reads, TCRdb lists one record per CDR3 protein. The repertoire consists of 150,000 to 200,000 distinct CDR3 sequences, with about 22% occurring once and the leading ten covering roughly 25%. The genes are TRBV27 and TRBJ2-7; possible D gene TRBD1, 5 bases. The source material was CD8+ T cells from cultured PBMCs, sampled from culture after CMV antigen stimulation. The clonotype originates from a human donor in good health (CMV status not recorded). Some clones in this sample may be carry-over from other donors' samples. The CDR3 spells CASSLSGAHEQYF. DNA for the CDR3: TGTGCCAGCAGTTTATCAGGGGCTCACGAGCAGTACTTC.